Sequencing of this T cell receptor beta chain was carried out in a study of tumor-infiltrating lymphocytes in primary liver carcinoma. Study conclusions and caveats: Tumors had a significantly higher top-250-clone fraction than blood (p = 0.039). Top clones occupying all five tumor regions numbered only about 8-25%.

The CDR3 runs to 12 residues. Taking about 18-32 mg of unsorted bulk tissue, the authors co-extracted RNA and DNA. Every tumor specimen contained over 80% viable tumor cells. Turning to this clonotype: The antigen remains unidentified. A much larger clone differs by one base, so this may be a read error.

TCR beta cDNA was prepared out of roughly 490 ng total RNA by means of a constant-region primer. Nested multiplex PCR, run for three rounds with slightly modified ARM-PCR, yielded TCR beta libraries. The two initial PCR rounds, around 10 cycles each, used TRBV1-TRBV30 forward and C-beta reverse primers. MiXCR, applied by TCRdb to the multiplex PCR reads, yields one record per CDR3 protein. Of more than 55,000 distinct CDR3 sequences listed, 70% to 85% are singletons. The chain is built from TRBV12-3 or TRBV12-4 and TRBJ1-5; D is ambiguous. The sequenced sample was liver tumor tissue from sampling region 2. Subset defined: tumor region T2, inferior pole. The sequence was collected from a man aged 35 to 55 with primary liver carcinoma and hepatitis B virus infection. This CDR3 reads CASSAETGPHHF. Here the CDR3 DNA reads TGTGCCAGCAGCGCCGAAACCGGGCCCCATCATTTT.